One and the same sample provided the 28 T cell receptor beta chains below, sequenced in a study of tumor-infiltrating lymphocytes in primary liver carcinoma. Investigators took RNA and DNA out together from roughly 20-30 mg of unsorted bulk tissue. Reverse transcription of roughly 0.5 ug total RNA with a constant-region primer produced TCR beta cDNA. Researchers made the TCR beta libraries by running three nested multiplex PCR rounds with slightly modified ARM-PCR. Use of TRBV1-TRBV30 forward primers with a C-beta reverse primer characterized the first two PCR rounds, which lasted approximately 11 cycles each. TCRdb analysed the multiplex PCR reads with MiXCR anew, one entry per CDR3 protein. The data hold approximately 76,000 distinct CDR3 sequences, with 71% observed a single time. The sequenced sample was liver tumor tissue from sampling region 4. Subset denoted: tumor region T4, right-lateral pole. The source of these receptors is a woman in her fifties or sixties with primary liver carcinoma and hepatitis B virus infection.

The chain joins TRBV6-5 to TRBJ1-5; D ambiguous. CDR1 and CDR2 from the germline V gene are MNHEY and SVGAGI. The CDR3 contains 13 residues. The ends were cut back, 9 bases at V and 10 bases at J, with 19 bases in the middle. In nucleotides, the CDR3 is TGTGCCAGTTCTCAAATTGGTTGGCATCCCCAGCATTTT. This sequence encodes CASSQIGWHPQHF.

This rearrangement joins TRBV29-1 to TRBJ2-7, with TRBD1 identical over 9 bases. Trimming at V came to 8 bases and at J to 11 bases, leaving 10 bases not matched to a gene. Germline CDR1 is SQVTM and CDR2 is ANQGSEA. The CDR3 is 11 amino acids. The CDR3 bases are TGCAGCATAGCTGGGACAGGGCAAAAGTACTTC. This codes for CSIAGTGQKYF.

In regard to this clonotype: One end of the junction varies from germline; a read error may be responsible. CDR3 loop: CASSPAVRADTQYF. The DNA for the CDR3 is TGTGCTAGCAGCCCAGCCGTACGGGCAGATACGCAGTATTTT. The chain couples TRBV11-2 to TRBJ2-3, with D unclear. CDR1 is SGHAT, CDR2 FQNNGV, per germline. CDR3 length: 14 amino acids.

This clonotype turned up a few times. The V and J genes are TRBV6-5 and TRBJ1-2, with 8 nucleotides matching TRBD1. With V trimmed by 6 bases and J by 13 bases, 16 bases remained unmatched. There are 14 residues in the CDR3. Germline V lookup: CDR1 MNHEY, CDR2 SVGAGI. The CDR3 sequence is CASSVRQGRYDCTF. The CDR3 region has the DNA TGTGCCAGCAGCGTAAGACAGGGGCGGTATGACTGCACCTTC.

Comment on this clonotype: Relative to the germline gene, one junction end is altered; a read error may explain this. V gene TRBV6-2 or TRBV6-3 combines with J gene TRBJ2-5, with 9 bases matching TRBD2. This CDR3 spans 13 amino acids. Looked up from germline, CDR1 is MNHEY and CDR2 is SVGEGT. This CDR3 reads CTSSSGLANTQYF. Here the CDR3 DNA reads TGTACCAGCAGTTCCGGACTAGCGAACACCCAGTACTTC.

The chain couples TRBV28 to TRBJ2-1, with 9 bases that match TRBD1. V dropped 4 bases and J dropped 8; count of bases not matched to a gene: 12. CDR1 is MDHEN and CDR2 is SYDVKM in the germline V gene. There are 16 residues in the CDR3. The CDR3 sequence: CASSSQQGQGRHEQFF. Written as DNA, the CDR3 is TGTGCCAGCAGTTCCCAACAGGGACAGGGTAGACATGAGCAGTTCTTC.

The chain has TRBV7-9 and TRBJ2-3; D not certain. The CDR3 covers 13 residues. V lost 5 bases and J 2 bases, leaving 8 bases between the germline ends. Germline loops: CDR1 SEHNR, CDR2 FQNEAQ (reference sequence). CDR3 sequence reads: CASSPSATDTQYF. The CDR3 nucleotides are TGTGCCAGCAGCCCGAGCGCCACAGATACGCAGTATTTT.

This clonotype was picked up one time. Given the absence of the conserved phenylalanine or tryptophan at the CDR3 end, a read error is likely. The J gene is TRBJ2-1, the V gene TRBV11-2, with 7 bases that match TRBD1. Germline V gene sequence: CDR1 SGHAT, CDR2 FQNNGV. This CDR3 region has 17 residues. The CDR3 region has the DNA TGTGCCAACAGCTTACGACCGGGACAGAGATTCTACAGTGAGCAGTTCCTC. Its translation is CANSLRPGQRFYSEQFL.

About this clonotype itself: A read error may be the cause here, since a much bigger clone is one base away. The gene calls are TRBV28 and TRBJ1-2; D unresolved. Germline lookup yields CDR1 MDHEN and CDR2 SYDVKM. The CDR3 consists of 13 residues. Trimming removed 6 bases at V and 8 bases at J, with 16 bases between. The CDR3 DNA reads TGTGCCAGCAGCCCCCGGGCCACGCGGGGCTACACCTTC. This encodes CASSPRATRGYTF.

Ten or more counts support this clonotype. The chain joins TRBV11-2 to TRBJ2-7, with 9 nucleotides matching TRBD1. The CDR3 contains 15 residues. V was pared by 2 bases and J by 5 bases, with 7 bases of the junction left unmatched. Germline V gene data show CDR1 as SGHAT and CDR2 as FQNNGV. The CDR3 nucleotides read TGTGCCAGCAGCTTACGATGGACAGGGGAAAACGAGCAGTACTTC. This sequence encodes CASSLRWTGENEQYF.

This clonotype was seen once. A read error may explain this, as a much larger clone is one base away. The gene calls are TRBV7-9 and TRBJ1-4; the match to TRBD1 covers 9 bases. CDR3 size: 15 residues. Germline values: CDR1 SEHNR, CDR2 FQNEAQ (reference sequence). The CDR3 reads CANSLVGTGNKKLFF. For the CDR3, the DNA is TGTGCCAACAGCTTAGTGGGGACAGGGAATAAAAAACTGTTTTTT.

For this clonotype: A clone one base away is much larger, so this may be a read error. This sequence joins TRBV5-1 and TRBJ1-1; D perhaps matches TRBD1 (6 bases). Germline values: CDR1 SGHRS, CDR2 YFSETQ. V gave up 1 base and J gave up 14 bases, with 12 bases separating them. The CDR3 runs 11 residues. The CDR3 spells CASSLNRVSFF. The DNA for the CDR3 is TGCGCCAGCAGCTTGAACAGGGTCTCCTTCTTT.

This clonotype was detected only once. Mismatch with germline at one junction end may stem from a read error. The V gene is TRBV6-5, the J gene TRBJ1-2; TRBD1 matches 7 bases. Germline V gene data show CDR1 as MNHEY and CDR2 as SVGAGI. This CDR3 spans 13 amino acids. The DNA for the CDR3 is TGTACCAGCAGTTACTTCCAGGGGGACGGCTACACCTTC. Its protein is CTSSYFQGDGYTF.

With respect to this clonotype: A read error may produce the germline difference seen at one junction end. The CDR3 region has the DNA TGTGCCATCAGCAGGAGACTAGCGGGAGGGCCGGGGAATGAGCAGTTCTTT. It yields the protein CAISRRLAGGPGNEQFF. The chain is built from TRBV11-2 and TRBJ2-1; 14 bases agree with TRBD2. The CDR3 covers 17 residues. Per the germline V gene, CDR1 is SGHAT and CDR2 is FQNNGV.

A note on this clonotype: Lacking the conserved final phenylalanine or tryptophan, this CDR3 likely reflects a read error. The gene calls are TRBV12-5 and TRBJ2-1; perhaps TRBD1 as D (5 bases). The CDR3 runs 13 residues. The germline gives CDR1 LGHNT, CDR2 FRNRAP. The CDR3: CVSGLDRGYEQFY. CDR3 coding DNA: TGTGTTAGTGGTTTGGATAGGGGATATGAGCAGTTCTAC.

A word on this clonotype: A junction boundary mismatches the germline segment, possibly from a read error. The rearrangement uses TRBV4-2 and TRBJ2-1; 7 bases fit TRBD1. This CDR3 contains 14 residues. From germline, CDR1 is LGHNA and CDR2 YNFKEQ. As DNA, the CDR3 is TGTGCCGGCAGCCACGATAGGGGAGACAGGGTCACGTTCTTC. Translating it yields CAGSHDRGDRVTFF.

Note on this clonotype: Given a much more abundant clone one base away, this may be a read error. This chain connects TRBV28 to TRBJ1-3, with no clear D. The germline gives CDR1 MDHEN, CDR2 SYDVKM. V dropped 6 bases and J dropped 0 bases, with 12 bases sitting between them. CDR3 length: 15 amino acids. This chain's CDR3 is CASRSKGSSGNTIYF. CDR3 sequence (DNA): TGTGCCAGCAGGTCAAAGGGTTCCTCTGGAAACACCATATATTTT.

The chain combines TRBV11-2 with TRBJ2-3, with D tentatively TRBD1 or TRBD2 (6 bases each). The CDR3 length is 14 residues. Trimming took 10 bases from V and 4 from J, leaving 18 bases between them. The V gene's germline CDR1 is SGHAT and CDR2 FQNNGV. CDR3 sequence: CANRPLGGSDTQYF. Written as DNA, the CDR3 is TGTGCCAACAGGCCCCTAGGGGGGTCAGATACGCAGTATTTT.

Concerning this clonotype itself: This may stem from a read error, because a much larger clone lies one nucleotide away. The chain has TRBV28 and TRBJ2-3, with D unclear. In germline, CDR1 is MDHEN, CDR2 SYDVKM. The CDR3 is 14 residues long. Trimming pared 6 bases from V and 6 bases from J, leaving 16 bases between. The CDR3 reads CASRSTVSSDTQYF. CDR3 coding DNA: TGTGCCAGCAGATCCACGGTCAGTTCGGATACGCAGTATTTT.

On this clonotype: This may stem from a read error, because a much larger clone lies one nucleotide away. This chain links TRBV30 with TRBJ1-1, with a weak D call TRBD1 (6 bases). The CDR3 has 15 amino acids. Per the germline V gene, CDR1 is GTSNPN and CDR2 is SVGIG (reference sequence). CDR3 sequence: CAWSKQGPQGTEPFF. The CDR3, as DNA: TGTGCCTGGAGTAAACAGGGTCCCCAAGGGACTGAACCTTTCTTT. The full variable domain, in which reference TRBV30 and TRBJ1-1 provide the parts outside the CDR3, is SQTIHQWPATLVQPVGSPLSLECTVEGTSNPNLYWYRQAAGRGLQLLFYSVGIGQISSEVPQNLSASRPQDRQFILSSKKLLLSDSGFYLCAWSKQGPQGTEPFFGQGTRLTVV.

Of note for this clonotype: Since no conserved phenylalanine or tryptophan closes the CDR3, a read error is the likely cause. The rearrangement joins TRBV12-3 or TRBV12-4 to TRBJ1-1, with 7 bases lining up with TRBD1. This CDR3 comprises 17 residues. CDR3 bases: TGTACCAGCAGGGATGGGACAGATACCATTCCGAACACTGAAGCTTTCTTA. It yields the protein CTSRDGTDTIPNTEAFL.

As to this clonotype: The missing conserved phenylalanine or tryptophan at the end of this CDR3 makes a read error likely. No DNA is shown, since the ends of the CDR3 on it are uncertain; the CDR3 is the one TCRdb lists. V is TRBV13 and J is TRBJ1-6; whether TRBD1, the table's D call, matches the DNA was not checked. The CDR3 is 14 residues long, ends included. Germline V lookup: CDR1 PRHDT, CDR2 FYEKMQ (reference sequence). This chain's CDR3 is CASRAGQGNSPLQI.

This clonotype has ten or more counts. This rearrangement joins TRBV12-3 or TRBV12-4 to TRBJ2-5; 13 bases agree with TRBD2. V was pared by 6 bases and J by 4 bases, with 5 bases of the junction left unmatched. The CDR3 extends over 15 amino acids. This CDR3 is CASSHWTSGRETQYF. CDR3 DNA sequence: TGTGCCAGCAGCCACTGGACTAGCGGGAGAGAGACCCAGTACTTC.

By share, this clonotype counts as large (0.1 to 1%). V is TRBV11-2 and J is TRBJ2-3, with D perhaps TRBD2 (5 bases). Trimming shortened V by 1 base and J by 0 bases, and 14 bases separated the two germline ends. Germline assignment: CDR1 SGHAT and CDR2 FQNNGV. The CDR3 sequence is 17 residues long. CDR3 residues: CASSLAMGRRSTDTQYF. The CDR3 DNA follows: TGTGCCAGCAGCTTAGCAATGGGGAGAAGGAGCACAGATACGCAGTATTTT.

Only one count was recorded for this clonotype. The chain recombines TRBV11-2 with TRBJ2-7; the match to TRBD2 covers 8 bases. The CDR3 length is 14 residues. Unmatched junction bases numbered 17, after V lost 7 bases and J lost 12 bases. The germline V gene encodes CDR1 SGHAT and CDR2 FQNNGV. CDR3 sequence (DNA): TGTGCCAGCATCCCCCCTTCAGGGGCTAGCGGGCTGTACTTC. It specifies CASIPPSGASGLYF.

Remarks on this clonotype: At one end, the junction sequence differs from germline, possibly due to a read error. The chain uses TRBV2 and TRBJ1-5, with D possibly TRBD1 on 5 matching bases. Germline V gene lookup returns CDR1 SNHLY and CDR2 FYNNEI. The CDR3 loop spans 14 amino acids. The CDR3 DNA is TGTGACAGCAGAGAGTCGCAGGGCCATCAGCCCCAGCATTTT. This encodes CDSRESQGHQPQHF.

Remarks on this clonotype: At one boundary the junction diverges from the germline segment, which might be a read error. The chain has TRBV12-3 or TRBV12-4 and TRBJ2-2, with TRBD1 as a possible D gene (6 bases). The CDR3 loop spans 14 amino acids. CDR3 amino acids: CASSYTGNTGELVF. The CDR3 nucleotides are TGTGCCAGCAGCTACACAGGGAACACCGGGGAGCTGGTTTTT.

As regards this clonotype: Because it lacks the conserved phenylalanine or tryptophan at the end, this CDR3 is likely a read error. The chain uses TRBV11-2 and TRBJ2-1, with 7 positions matching TRBD2. CDR3 length equals 17 residues. Per the germline V gene, CDR1 is SGHAT and CDR2 is FQNNGV. CDR3 DNA: TGTGCCAGCAGCTTACAGGGTTCTAGCGGAAGCTACAATGGGCAGTTCATC. Protein: CASSLQGSSGSYNGQFI.